This T cell receptor (beta chain) was observed in a study of cytomegalovirus exposure and HLA in healthy donors. Findings and caveats of the study: Previous analysis showed most TCR beta V segments were productive about 87% or about 30% of the time. Sequencing likely caused a cluster of highly shared sequence variants.

A word on this clone: The antigen is unknown.

The PCR employed 60 Vbeta primers together with 13 Jbeta primers. TCRdb's copy holds only in-frame clones and misses some; the assay was immunoSEQ multiplex PCR. The table lists 70,000 to 85,000 clones, with 6.5% to 9% in the top ten. The sample taken for sequencing was PBMCs. This receptor was taken from a female donor in good health and CMV-seropositive.

The CDR3 reads CASSLLGSGRYNEQFF. As DNA, the CDR3 is TGTGCCAGCAGCTTATTGGGTTCGGGGAGGTACAATGAGCAGTTCTTC. The rearrangement joins TRBV7-3 to TRBJ2-1; possibly TRBD2 for D (6 bases). The CDR3 is 16 residues long. Germline V gene sequence: CDR1 SGHTA, CDR2 FQGTGA. Trimming shortened V by 2 bases and J by 4 bases, and 15 bases separated the two germline ends. The entire variable domain, with the rest obtained from reference TRBV7-3 and TRBJ2-1, is as follows: GAGVSQTPSNKVTEKGKYVELRCDPISGHTALYWYRQSLGQGPEFLIYFQGTGAADDSGLPNDRFFAVRPEGSVSTLKIQRTERGDSAVYLCASSLLGSGRYNEQFFGPGTRLTVL.